The rows below give T cell receptor beta chains drawn from one sample of a study of blood T cell repertoires in COVID-19. This table comes from immunoSEQ multiplex PCR, and its TCRdb copy is limited to in-frame clones, with some not included. The sample shows a few hundred thousand clones, roughly 88% of them seen only once. Sequencing input: peripheral blood. Every receptor here comes from a man aged 25-40 years who had recovered from COVID-19. CDR3s include the opening cysteine and the closing phenylalanine or tryptophan. The D gene is left open where the match is weak. Clone sizes are given selectively: once, few, many, or a class where the clone is expanded.

V: TRBV12-3/TRBV12-4
length: 12
J: TRBJ1-5
size: -
D: -
CDR3: CASQASNQPQHF
DNA: TGTGCCAGCCAGGCCAGCAATCAGCCCCAGCATTTT

V: TRBV5-4
length: 17
J: TRBJ1-6
size: -
D: -
CDR3: CASSFLTIDSRDSPLHF
DNA: TGTGCCAGCAGCTTCTTAACCATAGACAGCCGAGATTCACCCCTCCACTTT

V: TRBV5-4
length: 17
J: TRBJ1-2
size: -
D: TRBD1
CDR3: CASSPGQGVSHNYGYTF
DNA: TGTGCCAGCAGCCCAGGACAGGGAGTATCCCACAACTATGGCTACACCTTC

V: TRBV7-2
length: 14
J: TRBJ2-7
size: -
D: TRBD1
CDR3: CASGPTGSRGEQYF
DNA: TGTGCCAGCGGCCCGACAGGGTCGAGAGGCGAGCAGTACTTC

V: TRBV2
length: 13
J: TRBJ1-6
size: once
D: -
CDR3: CASNQGLLSPLHF
DNA: TGTGCCAGCAATCAGGGGTTGTTATCACCCCTCCACTTT

V: TRBV18
length: 13
J: TRBJ1-1
size: few
D: TRBD1
CDR3: CASSRQGATEAFF
DNA: TGTGCCAGCTCAAGACAGGGGGCTACTGAAGCTTTCTTT

V: TRBV18
length: 16
J: TRBJ1-4
size: -
D: TRBD1
CDR3: CASSRGQGATNEKLFF
DNA: TGTGCCAGCTCACGGGGACAGGGAGCAACTAATGAAAAACTGTTTTTT

V: TRBV4-3
length: 16
J: TRBJ2-5
size: -
D: TRBD1
CDR3: CASSQGPGQGVETQYF
DNA: TGCGCCAGCAGCCAGGGCCCGGGACAGGGGGTGGAGACCCAGTACTTC

V: TRBV7-9
length: 15
J: TRBJ1-4
size: few
D: -
CDR3: CASLPNHSGAEKLFF
DNA: TGTGCCAGCTTACCGAATCACTCAGGGGCTGAAAAACTGTTTTTT

V: TRBV6-5
length: 15
J: TRBJ2-3
size: -
D: TRBD2
CDR3: CASRPTSGGSDTQYF
DNA: TGTGCCAGCAGACCGACTAGCGGGGGGTCAGATACGCAGTATTTT

V: TRBV6-4
length: 14
J: TRBJ2-7
size: -
D: -
CDR3: CASSPGQHSYEQYF
DNA: TGTGCCAGCAGTCCAGGACAGCACTCCTACGAGCAGTACTTC

V: TRBV7-9
length: 14
J: TRBJ2-5
size: once
D: -
CDR3: CASSPRLRGETQYF
DNA: TGTGCCAGCAGCCCGCGGCTGCGCGGGGAGACCCAGTACTTC

V: TRBV10-2
length: 15
J: TRBJ1-1
size: -
D: -
CDR3: CASSAQDPVYAEAFF
DNA: TGCGCCAGCAGTGCTCAGGATCCCGTCTACGCTGAAGCTTTCTTT

V: TRBV9
length: 15
J: TRBJ2-3
size: -
D: TRBD1
CDR3: CASSDRQGAGDTQYF
DNA: TGTGCCAGCAGCGACCGACAGGGGGCCGGAGATACGCAGTATTTT

V: TRBV19
length: 14
J: TRBJ2-5
size: -
D: -
CDR3: CASSPRTAEETQYF
DNA: TGTGCCAGTAGTCCTCGGACAGCAGAAGAGACCCAGTACTTC

V: TRBV27
length: 17
J: TRBJ1-2
size: -
D: -
CDR3: CASSLGGIGPIRYGYTF
DNA: TGTGCCAGCAGTTTAGGGGGCATTGGTCCTATACGCTATGGCTACACCTTC

V: TRBV19
length: 18
J: TRBJ2-2
size: -
D: -
CDR3: CARVQMGPFNANTGELFF
DNA: TGTGCCAGAGTCCAAATGGGGCCTTTCAACGCGAACACCGGGGAGCTGTTTTTT

V: TRBV19
length: 15
J: TRBJ1-5
size: -
D: -
CDR3: CASSIGGLSNQPQHF
DNA: TGTGCCAGTAGTATAGGGGGGCTGAGCAATCAGCCCCAGCATTTT

V: TRBV10-3
length: 16
J: TRBJ2-6
size: -
D: -
CDR3: CAIPGNPSSGANVLTF
DNA: TGTGCCATCCCAGGTAACCCCTCCTCTGGGGCCAACGTCCTGACTTTC

V: TRBV5-4
length: 16
J: TRBJ2-2
size: few
D: -
CDR3: CASSLDYGGSTGELFF
DNA: TGTGCCAGCAGCTTGGATTATGGGGGGAGTACCGGGGAGCTGTTTTTT

V: TRBV7-8
length: 14
J: TRBJ1-5
size: -
D: -
CDR3: CASSLEWGDQPQHF
DNA: TGTGCCAGCAGCTTAGAATGGGGAGATCAGCCCCAGCATTTT

V: TRBV4-1
length: 13
J: TRBJ1-2
size: few
D: -
CDR3: CASSQDQRVGYTF
DNA: TGCGCCAGCAGCCAAGATCAGAGGGTCGGCTACACCTTC

V: TRBV5-1
length: 14
J: TRBJ1-6
size: once
D: -
CDR3: CASSLDRENSPLHF
DNA: TGCGCCAGCTCCTTGGACAGAGAAAATTCACCCCTCCACTTT

V: TRBV7-9
length: 15
J: TRBJ2-5
size: -
D: -
CDR3: CASSQSRGPQETQYF
DNA: TGTGCCAGCAGTCAATCCAGAGGGCCCCAAGAGACCCAGTACTTC